These 27 T cell receptor beta chains originate from one sample sequenced in a study of regulatory T cells in long-lasting Graves disease. Arm-PCR of CDR3 regions and iRepertoire HTBI primers were used to build TCR beta libraries. TCRdb itself ran the multiplex PCR reads through MiXCR, one entry per CDR3 protein. The sample has roughly 300,000 distinct CDR3 sequences, around 20% seen once; the top ten hold about 61%. Time point: persistent/refractory GD, antithyroid drugs over 5 years with positive TRAb. PBMC-derived RNA was used for the TCR library. The source was peripheral blood mononuclear cells (PBMCs), collected when the disease was refractory, from a patient treated with antithyroid drugs. These receptors were taken from a female donor with Graves disease.

The CDR3 spells CSASKGPSSYEQYF. The CDR3 region has the DNA TGCAGTGCTAGCAAAGGTCCGAGCTCCTACGAGCAGTACTTC. The V and J genes are TRBV20-1 and TRBJ2-7; D not resolved. Germline lookup yields CDR1 DFQATT and CDR2 SNEGSKA (reference sequence). This CDR3 spans 14 amino acids. Trimming stripped 3 bases from V and 0 bases from J, with 12 bases between.

This clonotype was seen repeatedly, ten times or more. The V gene is TRBV28, the J gene TRBJ1-5; D is possibly TRBD1 (5 bases). The CDR3 totals 15 residues. V was cut by 1 base and J by 7 bases, with 14 bases left in between. CDR1 is MDHEN and CDR2 is SYDVKM in the germline V gene. CDR3 sequence reads: CASSLSRGFEQPQHF. The CDR3 DNA sequence: TGTGCCAGCAGTTTATCGAGGGGTTTTGAACAGCCCCAGCATTTT.

This chain links TRBV12-3 or TRBV12-4 with TRBJ1-4; D is perhaps TRBD1 (5 bases). CDR3 length: 14 amino acids. The V end was cut by 6 bases, the J end by 7 bases, with 15 bases between. CDR3 coding DNA: TGTGCCAGCAGCCTGGGGGGGAGGCCTGAAAAACTGTTTTTT. Translation: CASSLGGRPEKLFF.

There are many counts of this clonotype. J is TRBJ1-1 and V is TRBV27; 7 nucleotides agree with TRBD1. J was trimmed by 7 bases and V by 2 bases; bases with no gene match: 10. Germline V gene data show CDR1 as MNHEY and CDR2 as SMNVEV (reference sequence). The CDR3 length is 15 residues. The DNA of the CDR3 is TGTGCCAGCAGTTTAACATGGGACAGAATGGGTGAAGCTTTCTTT. Protein: CASSLTWDRMGEAFF.

This clonotype has a count of ten or more. The rearrangement links TRBV15 to TRBJ1-5, with 10 bases aligning to TRBD1. There are 16 residues in the CDR3. CDR1 is LNHNV, CDR2 YYDKDF, per germline (reference sequence). The V and J ends lost 3 bases and 2 bases, in that order; junction bases with no gene match: 4. The CDR3 bases are TGTGCCACCAGCAGTGGGACAGGGGCCGGCAATCAGCCCCAGCATTTT. Amino acid sequence: CATSSGTGAGNQPQHF.

This clonotype was picked up a small number of times. The V call is TRBV7-8, the J call TRBJ1-1; 9 bases match TRBD1. CDR1 SGHVS and CDR2 FQNEAQ come from the germline V gene. The CDR3 has 15 residues. J was trimmed by 4 bases and V by 4 bases; bases with no gene match: 7. CDR3 DNA: TGTGCCAGCAGCTCGGGACAGGGTCTGATCACTGAAGCTTTCTTT. Amino acids: CASSSGQGLITEAFF.

This clonotype occurred a few times. The chain is built from TRBV10-2 and TRBJ2-7; 12 positions agree with TRBD2. Germline loops: CDR1 WSHSY, CDR2 SAAADI. V lost 2 bases to trimming and J lost 2 bases; unmatched junction nucleotides: 4. CDR3 length equals 16 residues. CDR3 DNA: TGCGCCAGCAGTGAGGCCCTAGCGGGAGGGCCCTACGAGCAGTACTTC. This codes for CASSEALAGGPYEQYF.

This chain joins TRBV4-1 and TRBJ2-2, with TRBD1 matching over 8 bases. CDR1 and CDR2 (germline): MGHRA, YSYEKL. J gave up 6 bases and V 4 bases, and 7 bases lay outside the gene matches. The CDR3 spans 15 residues. The CDR3 sequence: CASSRGQGTSGELFF. CDR3 sequence (DNA): TGCGCCAGCAGCCGCGGACAGGGAACATCCGGGGAGCTGTTTTTT.

This clonotype was detected ten times or more. This chain joins TRBV20-1 and TRBJ2-5; 7 positions match TRBD2. The CDR3 contains 14 residues. V dropped 6 bases and J dropped 1; count of bases not matched to a gene: 8. Looked up from germline, CDR1 is DFQATT and CDR2 is SNEGSKA (reference sequence). In DNA form, the CDR3 reads TGCAGTGCCACCGCCGGCGGGAGCCAAGAGACCCAGTACTTC. Amino acid sequence: CSATAGGSQETQYF.

This clonotype was picked up a small number of times. The chain joins TRBV30 to TRBJ1-1; D is perhaps TRBD1 (5 bases). This CDR3 has 14 amino acids. Germline V lookup: CDR1 GTSNPN, CDR2 SVGIG (reference sequence). With 5 bases removed from V and 7 bases from J, the gap between germline ends came to 20 bases. CDR3 sequence (DNA): TGTGCCTGGGGTGCCGGACGTCGGGGGAGTGAAGCTTTCTTT. Its protein is CAWGAGRRGSEAFF.

This clonotype was recorded at least ten times. The V call is TRBV14, the J call TRBJ2-2; 10 bases are shared with TRBD2. The CDR3 runs 16 residues. Unmatched junction bases numbered 8, after V lost 5 bases and J lost 5 bases. CDR1 is SGHDN and CDR2 is FVKESK in the germline V gene. CDR3 in amino acids: CASSGASGRGTGELFF. CDR3 DNA sequence: TGTGCCAGCAGCGGAGCTAGCGGGAGAGGGACCGGGGAGCTGTTTTTT.

V usage is TRBV7-9 and J usage is TRBJ2-3; D assignment may be TRBD1 or TRBD2 (6 bases each). The CDR3 totals 18 residues. The germline V gene encodes CDR1 SEHNR and CDR2 FQNEAQ (reference sequence). The V gene lost 5 bases and the J gene lost 4 bases, with 25 bases spanning the gap. The CDR3 bases are TGTGCCAGCAGCGAAAAGGGGGTGTTATCGGAGGGCGCAGATACGCAGTATTTT. Translation gives CASSEKGVLSEGADTQYF.

This clonotype was recorded many times. The gene calls are TRBV2 and TRBJ2-5; tentatively, D is TRBD2 (6 bases). The CDR3 extends over 16 amino acids. Germline V lookup: CDR1 SNHLY, CDR2 FYNNEI. V was cut by 0 bases and J by 2 bases, with 13 bases left in between. CDR3 sequence (DNA): TGTGCCAGCAGTGAAGCGCCGGGAGCGTTGCAAGAGACCCAGTACTTC. The encoded protein is CASSEAPGALQETQYF.

This clonotype appeared a few times. This chain uses TRBV6-1 with TRBJ1-5, with D unresolved. CDR3 length equals 14 residues. V was clipped by 5 bases and J by 5 bases, with 13 bases between them. The germline gives CDR1 MNHNS, CDR2 SASEGT. Written as DNA, the CDR3 is TGTGCCAGCAGTCATAGACAAGAGGATCAGCCCCAGCATTTT. This encodes CASSHRQEDQPQHF.

This clonotype has at least ten counts. The V call is TRBV12-3 or TRBV12-4, the J call TRBJ2-2, with 10 positions matching TRBD2. The junction had 3 bases not matched to a gene; V was cut back by 4 bases and J by 1 base. This CDR3 has 16 residues. CDR3 in DNA: TGTGCCAGCAGTTCCCTAGCGGGAGAGAACACCGGGGAGCTGTTTTTT. Translated: CASSSLAGENTGELFF.

This clonotype was picked up a small number of times. The V call is TRBV18, the J call TRBJ2-1, with D maybe TRBD1 (6 bases). V was shortened by 6 bases and J by 3 bases, with 18 bases between the two germline ends. This CDR3 is built from 16 residues. CDR1 and CDR2 (germline): KGHSH, LQKENI. The CDR3 here is CASSPKQGTFYNEQFF. Written as DNA, the CDR3 is TGTGCCAGCTCGCCTAAACAGGGAACCTTCTACAATGAGCAGTTCTTC.

There are many counts of this clonotype. CDR3 coding DNA: TGTGCCACCGGGACAGCGAACACCGGGGAGCTGTTTTTT. Translating gives CATGTANTGELFF. The chain has TRBV24-1 and TRBJ2-2; TRBD1 aligns across 7 bases. V was clipped by 9 bases and J by 0 bases; unmatched bases: 0. Germline values: CDR1 KGHDR, CDR2 SFDVKD. This CDR3 is built from 13 residues.

V is TRBV5-5 and J is TRBJ2-7; D assignment may be TRBD1 or TRBD2 (5 bases each). There are 13 residues in the CDR3. V gave up 2 bases and J gave up 7 bases, with 13 bases separating them. CDR1 is SGHKS, CDR2 YYEKEE, per germline (reference sequence). CDR3 loop: CASSFRDPGEQYF. DNA of the CDR3: TGTGCCAGCAGCTTCCGGGACCCGGGGGAGCAGTACTTC.

DNA of the CDR3: TGTGCCAGCAGTGACTCCCAGTTCCACTCTGGGGCCAACGTCCTGACTTTC. This codes for CASSDSQFHSGANVLTF. J is TRBJ2-6 and V is TRBV6-1; D not certain. CDR1 MNHNS and CDR2 SASEGT come from the germline V gene. V lost 3 bases and J 0 bases, leaving 12 bases between the germline ends. There are 17 residues in the CDR3.

The V call is TRBV5-1, the J call TRBJ2-5, with TRBD2 identical over 9 bases. The CDR3 is made up of 17 amino acids. The J segment lost 0 bases and the V segment lost 4 bases, leaving 10 bases of the junction unmatched. CDR1 SGHRS and CDR2 YFSETQ come from the germline V gene. For the CDR3, the DNA is TGCGCCAGCAGCCTTCGTGCTAGCGGGATAAACCAAGAGACCCAGTACTTC. This encodes CASSLRASGINQETQYF.

There are many counts of this clonotype. The rearrangement joins TRBV12-3 or TRBV12-4 to TRBJ2-2; 11 bases map to TRBD2. The CDR3 sequence is 15 residues long. Trimming cost V 3 bases and J 5 bases; bases outside gene matches: 2. In DNA form, the CDR3 reads TGTGCCAGCAGTTTTTCTAGCGGGAGGACCGGGGAGCTGTTTTTT. It translates to CASSFSSGRTGELFF.

The sample holds one count of this clonotype. The V call is TRBV4-3, the J call TRBJ1-5; no reliable D call. Germline loops: CDR1 LGHNA, CDR2 YSLEER. V was shortened by 0 bases and J by 3 bases, with 12 bases between the two germline ends. This CDR3 comprises 16 residues. CDR3 DNA: TGCGCCAGCAGCCAAGATTGGCAAGGGCCCAATCAGCCCCAGCATTTT. Amino acids: CASSQDWQGPNQPQHF.

The chain is built from TRBV11-1 and TRBJ2-7; D ambiguous. The V and J ends lost 2 bases and 0 bases respectively, with 8 bases between them. Per the germline V gene, CDR1 is SGHAT and CDR2 is FQDESV (reference sequence). The CDR3 is 14 amino acids. CDR3 nucleotide sequence: TGTGCCAGCAGCTTAATTTCGGACTCCTACGAGCAGTACTTC. This encodes CASSLISDSYEQYF.

The chain employs TRBV20-1 and TRBJ2-7, with TRBD2 matching over 14 bases. The CDR3 totals 16 residues. With 8 bases clipped from V and 2 bases from J, the junction kept 11 bases outside the gene matches. Germline V gene lookup returns CDR1 DFQATT and CDR2 SNEGSKA (reference sequence). The CDR3 loop is CSRGGATSGRAYEQYF. In DNA, the CDR3 is TGCAGTAGAGGGGGGGCGACTAGCGGGAGGGCCTACGAGCAGTACTTC.

V usage is TRBV29-1 and J usage is TRBJ2-1; tentatively, D is TRBD2 (5 bases). The CDR3 runs 14 residues. CDR1 and CDR2 from the germline V gene are SQVTM and ANQGSEA. Deletions cut 4 bases from V and 9 bases from J, with 19 bases between. The DNA for the CDR3 is TGCAGCGTTGGGGAGCCCTTTGCTGGCAGTGAGCAGTTCTTC. This codes for CSVGEPFAGSEQFF.

This clonotype appeared a few times. The rearrangement uses TRBV4-2 and TRBJ2-7, with 11 bases fitting TRBD2. The V and J ends lost 0 bases and 2 bases, in that order; junction bases with no gene match: 3. CDR1 is LGHNA and CDR2 is YNFKEQ in the germline V gene. The CDR3 extends over 16 amino acids. The CDR3 nucleotides are TGTGCCAGCAGCCAAGAGTTAGCGGGAGGGACCTACGAGCAGTACTTC. It specifies CASSQELAGGTYEQYF.

There are many counts of this clonotype. This rearrangement joins TRBV30 to TRBJ2-1; no clear D gene. The CDR3 sequence is 12 residues long. Germline assignment: CDR1 GTSNPN and CDR2 SVGIG (reference sequence). V gave up 0 bases and J gave up 6 bases, with 6 bases separating them. The CDR3 region is CAWSVITNEQFF. CDR3 DNA sequence: TGTGCCTGGAGTGTGATCACCAATGAGCAGTTCTTC.